This T cell receptor beta chain was obtained from a study of blood T cell repertoires in COVID-19. Study at large: Nucleic acid was either cDNA or gDNA, and it came from T cells, B-cell-depleted T cells, or PBMCs.

The V gene lost 4 bases and the J gene lost 0 bases, with 11 bases spanning the gap. This CDR3 is 15 amino acids long. The germline gives CDR1 SGHTA, CDR2 FQGNSA. The authors' processing: Counts of nucleated cells, estimated from reference gene primer amplification, were obtained. Assay used: immunoSEQ multiplex PCR; TCRdb lists only in-frame clones, some missing. That table supplies the V and J calls and clone size; D and trimming were determined from the DNA. The sample carries around 140,000 clones, 80% to 90% recorded once. The sequencing input was peripheral blood. The TCR sequence derives from a man aged 55 to 70 with active or convalescent COVID-19. The chain is built from TRBV7-2 and TRBJ2-3; tentative D call: TRBD1 (6 bases). In nucleotides, the CDR3 is TGTGCCAGCAGCTCACAGGGTTTTAGCACAGATACGCAGTATTTT. Its protein is CASSSQGFSTDTQYF.